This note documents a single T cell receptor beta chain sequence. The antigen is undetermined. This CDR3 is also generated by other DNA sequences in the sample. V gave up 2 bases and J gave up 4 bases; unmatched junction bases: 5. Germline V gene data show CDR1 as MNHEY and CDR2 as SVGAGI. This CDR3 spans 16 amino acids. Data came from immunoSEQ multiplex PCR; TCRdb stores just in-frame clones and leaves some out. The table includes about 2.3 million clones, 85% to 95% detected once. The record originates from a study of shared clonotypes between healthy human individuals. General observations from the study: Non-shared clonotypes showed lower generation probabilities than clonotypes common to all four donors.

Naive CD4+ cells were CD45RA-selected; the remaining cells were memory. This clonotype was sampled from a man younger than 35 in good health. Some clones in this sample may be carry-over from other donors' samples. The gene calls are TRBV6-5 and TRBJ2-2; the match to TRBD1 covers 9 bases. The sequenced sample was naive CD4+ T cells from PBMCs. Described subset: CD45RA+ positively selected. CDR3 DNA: TGTGCCAGCAGTTACCGGGACAGGGCGGGCACCGGGGAGCTGTTTTTT. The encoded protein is CASSYRDRAGTGELFF.